The 5 T cell receptor beta chains below all came from one sample that was sequenced in a study of cytomegalovirus exposure and HLA in healthy donors. Libraries were prepared by immunoSEQ multiplex PCR; TCRdb keeps only in-frame clonotypes and omits some of them. The repertoire holds some 150,000 clones, with just over 90% as singletons. The specimen sequenced was PBMCs. These TCRs come from a man aged 18 to 29 in good health and CMV-seronegative.

The chain has TRBV15 and TRBJ1-1; D perhaps matches TRBD1 (5 bases). The CDR3 loop spans 16 amino acids. The germline V gene has CDR1 LNHNV and CDR2 YYDKDF (reference sequence). V gave up 0 bases and J gave up 2 bases, with 13 bases separating them. CDR3 DNA: TGTGCCACCAGCAGAGATTGGAGGGGCAGTAACACTGAAGCTTTCTTT. The encoded protein is CATSRDWRGSNTEAFF. Filled out from reference TRBV15 and TRBJ1-1, the complete variable domain reads DAMVIQNPRYQVTQFGKPVTLSCSQTLNHNVMYWYQQKSSQAPKLLFHYYDKDFNNEADTPDNFQSRRPNTSFCFLDIRSPGLGDTAMYLCATSRDWRGSNTEAFFGQGTRLTVV.

This rearrangement joins TRBV6-6 to TRBJ2-7; a possible D gene is TRBD2 (5 bases). Trimming pared 5 bases from V and 7 bases from J, leaving 18 bases between. Germline V gives CDR1 MNHNY, CDR2 SVGAGI (reference sequence). The CDR3 length is 14 residues. The CDR3 nucleotides read TGTGCCAGCAGTAAACGACACGGCCCGGGGGAGCAGTACGTC. Its protein product is CASSKRHGPGEQYV.

The chain carries TRBV25-1 and TRBJ1-4; 7 positions match TRBD1. The V and J ends lost 8 bases and 7 bases, in that order; junction bases with no gene match: 16. The germline CDR1 and CDR2 sequences are MGHDK and SYGVNS. This CDR3 comprises 16 residues. The CDR3 loop reads CASGRSRTGMSEKLFF. In nucleotides, the CDR3 is TGTGCCAGCGGAAGGAGCCGGACAGGTATGAGTGAAAAACTGTTTTTT. Combining the CDR3 with reference TRBV25-1 and TRBJ1-4 gives the whole variable domain EADIYQTPRYLVIGTGKKITLECSQTMGHDKMYWYQQDPGMELHLIHYSYGVNSTEKGDLSSESTVSRIRTEHFPLTLESARPSHTSQYLCASGRSRTGMSEKLFFGSGTQLSVL.

This chain joins TRBV13 and TRBJ2-2; 8 positions match TRBD1. With 6 bases clipped from V and 0 bases from J, the junction kept 3 bases outside the gene matches. In germline, CDR1 is PRHDT, CDR2 FYEKMQ (reference sequence). CDR3 length: 15 residues. CDR3 protein: CASRPTGANTGELFF. The CDR3 DNA reads as TGTGCCAGCAGGCCGACAGGGGCGAACACCGGGGAGCTGTTTTTT.

This clone was observed a single time. The chain has TRBV19 and TRBJ2-3; D perhaps matches TRBD2 (5 bases). From germline, CDR1 is LNHDA and CDR2 SQIVND (reference sequence). The CDR3 consists of 14 residues. Trimming removed 4 bases from V and 5 bases from J, with 13 bases in between. The CDR3 loop reads CASSKWGDLDTQYF. The CDR3 DNA reads TGTGCCAGTAGTAAGTGGGGAGATCTAGATACGCAGTATTTT. The full variable domain, its missing parts supplied by reference TRBV19 and TRBJ2-3, is DGGITQSPKYLFRKEGQNVTLSCEQNLNHDAMYWYRQDPGQGLRLIYYSQIVNDFQKGDIAEGYSVSREKKESFPLTVTSAQKNPTAFYLCASSKWGDLDTQYFGPGTRLTVL.